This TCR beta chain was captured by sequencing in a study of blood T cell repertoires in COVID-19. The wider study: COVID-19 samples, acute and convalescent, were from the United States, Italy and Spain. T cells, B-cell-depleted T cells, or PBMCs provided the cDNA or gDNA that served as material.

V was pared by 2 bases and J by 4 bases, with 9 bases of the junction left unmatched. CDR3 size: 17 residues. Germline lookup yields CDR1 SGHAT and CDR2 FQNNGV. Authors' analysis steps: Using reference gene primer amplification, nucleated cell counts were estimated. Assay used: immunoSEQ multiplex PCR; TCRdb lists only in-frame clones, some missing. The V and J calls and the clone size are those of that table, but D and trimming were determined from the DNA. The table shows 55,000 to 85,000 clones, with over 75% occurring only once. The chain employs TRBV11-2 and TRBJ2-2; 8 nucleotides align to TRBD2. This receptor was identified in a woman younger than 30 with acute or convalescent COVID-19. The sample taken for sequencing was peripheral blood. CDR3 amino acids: CASSLYPQRELTGELFF. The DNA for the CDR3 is TGTGCCAGCAGCTTATACCCCCAGCGGGAGCTCACCGGGGAGCTGTTTTTT.